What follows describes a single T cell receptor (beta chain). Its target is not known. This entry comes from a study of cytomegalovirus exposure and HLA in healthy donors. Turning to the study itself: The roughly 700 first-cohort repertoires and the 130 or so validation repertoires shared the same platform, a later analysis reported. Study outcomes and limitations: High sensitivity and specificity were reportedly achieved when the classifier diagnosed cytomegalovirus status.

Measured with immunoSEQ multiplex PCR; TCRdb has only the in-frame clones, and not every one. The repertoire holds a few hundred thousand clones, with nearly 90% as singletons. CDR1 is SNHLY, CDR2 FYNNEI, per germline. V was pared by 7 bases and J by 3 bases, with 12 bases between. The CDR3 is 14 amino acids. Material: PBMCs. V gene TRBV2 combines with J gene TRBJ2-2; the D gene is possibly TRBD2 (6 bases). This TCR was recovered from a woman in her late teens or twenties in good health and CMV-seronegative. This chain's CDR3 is CASIGGGYTGELFF. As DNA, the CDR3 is TGTGCCAGCATAGGTGGAGGGTACACCGGGGAGCTGTTTTTT.